A selection of T cell receptor beta chains follows, all from one sample in a study of blood T cell repertoires in COVID-19. Method: immunoSEQ multiplex PCR; TCRdb's copy keeps in-frame clones and lacks some. This sample has a few hundred thousand clones; approximately 90% occur once, and the top ten carry more than 0.95%. The sequenced sample consisted of PBMCs or T cells enriched from blood (not recorded which). The receptors were gathered from a woman aged 18 to 35 who had recovered from COVID-19. The CDR3 runs from the conserved cysteine through the conserved F or W. Each record gives: V gene, D gene, J gene, clone size, CDR3 DNA, CDR3 protein. The D gene is left open where the match is weak. Some rows have no size entry. The others give once, few or many, or a class for an expanded clone.

V: TRBV19
D: TRBD2
J: TRBJ2-2
size: -
DNA: TGTGCCAGTAGTACCCCCCTCGGGGGGGGCCCTCCAAGGGAGCTGTTTTTT
CDR3: CASSTPLGGGPPRELFF

V: TRBV19
D: -
J: TRBJ1-5
size: -
DNA: TGTGCCAGTAGTATGCCACGGGTGGTCGGGCAGCCCCAGCATTTT
CDR3: CASSMPRVVGQPQHF

V: TRBV6-5
D: -
J: TRBJ1-3
size: -
DNA: TGTGCCAGCAGTTCCGGAGCCACCATATATTTT
CDR3: CASSSGATIYF

V: TRBV27
D: TRBD2
J: TRBJ2-1
size: -
DNA: TGTGCCACCGGGACTAGCGGTTACAATGAGCAGTTCTTC
CDR3: CATGTSGYNEQFF

V: TRBV19
D: TRBD1
J: TRBJ1-1
size: once
DNA: TGTGCCAGTAGTATGGACAGGGGGCTCGAGGTCGGCACTGAAGCTTTCTTT
CDR3: CASSMDRGLEVGTEAFF

V: TRBV5-5
D: -
J: TRBJ2-5
size: -
DNA: TGTGCCAGCAGCTTGGGACAGACGTACCAAGAGACCCAGTACTTC
CDR3: CASSLGQTYQETQYF

V: TRBV12-3/TRBV12-4
D: -
J: TRBJ1-6
size: few
DNA: TGTGCCAGCAGTCCGCACACAAATTCACCCCTCCACTTT
CDR3: CASSPHTNSPLHF

V: TRBV18
D: -
J: TRBJ1-1
size: -
DNA: TGTGCCAGCTCACCTGGGCCGAACACTGAAGCTTTCTTT
CDR3: CASSPGPNTEAFF

V: TRBV27
D: TRBD1
J: TRBJ2-7
size: -
DNA: TGTGCCAGCAGTTCCGGGACAGTTTACGAGCAGTACTTC
CDR3: CASSSGTVYEQYF

V: TRBV27
D: TRBD2
J: TRBJ2-7
size: -
DNA: TGTGCCAGCGGCTACTTGATATTGACCGGGGGGGCGAGTACCTACGAGCAGTACTTC
CDR3: CASGYLILTGGASTYEQYF

V: TRBV5-8
D: -
J: TRBJ2-1
size: -
DNA: TGTGCCAGCAGCTTTGTGGAGCGGAAAACGTTCTTC
CDR3: CASSFVERKTFF

V: TRBV11-1
D: -
J: TRBJ2-3
size: -
DNA: TGTGCCAGCAGCGTTACTAGTACCCTACCAGATACGCAGTATTTT
CDR3: CASSVTSTLPDTQYF

V: TRBV7-2
D: -
J: TRBJ2-7
size: -
DNA: TGTGCCAGCAGCTTAGCCTGGAGCGGGCGTGCCTACGAGCAGTACTTC
CDR3: CASSLAWSGRAYEQYF

V: TRBV6-1
D: TRBD1
J: TRBJ1-3
size: -
DNA: TGTGCCAGCAGTGTCACCACAGGGGTATCTGGAAACACCATATATTTT
CDR3: CASSVTTGVSGNTIYF

V: TRBV28
D: -
J: TRBJ1-3
size: -
DNA: TGTGCCAGCAGTTTATTTGCCCCTGGGGCGCAAGGAAACACCATATATTTT
CDR3: CASSLFAPGAQGNTIYF

V: TRBV19
D: -
J: TRBJ2-2
size: -
DNA: TGTGCCAGTACCGATAGGGGGGGCGCGGACACCGGGGAGCTGTTTTTT
CDR3: CASTDRGGADTGELFF

V: TRBV6-6
D: -
J: TRBJ2-3
size: -
DNA: TGTGCCAGCAGAGCAGGGGCACAATTAGGAGATACGCAGTATTTT
CDR3: CASRAGAQLGDTQYF

V: TRBV6-5
D: -
J: TRBJ1-6
size: -
DNA: TGTGCCAGCAGTTACCGATCGGAGGGAAGTTCACCCCTCCACTTT
CDR3: CASSYRSEGSSPLHF

V: TRBV27
D: -
J: TRBJ2-2
size: -
DNA: TGTGCCAGCAGTCCCCTCCCCCTACCTTGGGAGCTGTTTTTT
CDR3: CASSPLPLPWELFF

V: TRBV12-2
D: -
J: TRBJ2-7
size: few
DNA: TGTGCAAGTCGCTCAAAACAAGACAGGGGGCGCCCCTACGAGCAGTACTTC
CDR3: CASRSKQDRGRPYEQYF